The rows below give T cell receptor beta chains drawn from one sample of a study of blood T cells in healthy people across ages. TCRdb independently ran MiXCR on the 5' RACE reads; one entry per CDR3 protein. The sample has around 850,000 distinct CDR3 sequences; under 40% are singletons. The sample taken for sequencing was blood. The source is a man aged 18 to 29 in good health. Each CDR3 is given with its conserved first and last residue. Fields, in order: clone size, V gene, J gene, D gene, CDR3 DNA, CDR3 protein. A D gene is named only where the DNA matches it firmly. Size is omitted from some rows. Given values are once, few, many or a class for expanded clones.

clone size: -
V gene: TRBV9
J gene: TRBJ2-3
D gene: -
CDR3 DNA: TGTGCCAGCAGCGTACCCGATAGCACAGATACGCAGTATTTT
CDR3 protein: CASSVPDSTDTQYF

clone size: -
V gene: TRBV28
J gene: TRBJ2-3
D gene: TRBD1
CDR3 DNA: TGTGCCAGCAGTCCACCTCGACAGGGGAAGGGCACAGATACGCAGTATTTT
CDR3 protein: CASSPPRQGKGTDTQYF

clone size: -
V gene: TRBV3-1
J gene: TRBJ1-4
D gene: TRBD1
CDR3 DNA: TGTGCCAGCACCTGGACAGGGAAAGAAAAACTGTTTTTT
CDR3 protein: CASTWTGKEKLFF

clone size: few
V gene: TRBV6-2/TRBV6-3
J gene: TRBJ1-1
D gene: -
CDR3 DNA: TGTGCCAGCAGCTCGGGACAGAACACTGAAGCTTTCTTT
CDR3 protein: CASSSGQNTEAFF

clone size: once
V gene: TRBV5-1
J gene: TRBJ2-7
D gene: TRBD1
CDR3 DNA: TGCGCCAGCAGCCACTGGACAGGGACCTACGAGCAGTACTTC
CDR3 protein: CASSHWTGTYEQYF

clone size: many
V gene: TRBV5-1
J gene: TRBJ1-4
D gene: TRBD1
CDR3 DNA: TGCGCCAGCAGCACCGACAGGGGACGAAAACTGTTTTTT
CDR3 protein: CASSTDRGRKLFF

clone size: -
V gene: TRBV12-3/TRBV12-4
J gene: TRBJ2-7
D gene: TRBD1
CDR3 DNA: TGTGCCAGCAGTGCGCGACAGGGTGGATGGCAGTACTTC
CDR3 protein: CASSARQGGWQYF

clone size: few
V gene: TRBV11-1
J gene: TRBJ2-3
D gene: -
CDR3 DNA: TGTGCCAGCAGCCCCGAGGGGGGCCCAGATACGCAGTATTTT
CDR3 protein: CASSPEGGPDTQYF

clone size: -
V gene: TRBV6-2/TRBV6-3
J gene: TRBJ2-1
D gene: -
CDR3 DNA: TGTGCCAGCAGCTACCCCCGGGACTCCTACAATGAGCAGTTCTTC
CDR3 protein: CASSYPRDSYNEQFF

clone size: few
V gene: TRBV29-1
J gene: TRBJ2-5
D gene: TRBD2
CDR3 DNA: TGCAGCGTCCGGACTAGCGCAACCAATGAGCAGTACTTC
CDR3 protein: CSVRTSATNEQYF

clone size: many
V gene: TRBV20-1
J gene: TRBJ1-2
D gene: TRBD1
CDR3 DNA: TGCAGTGCTAAACCAAAGCCTCAGGGGGAGGGTGGCTACACCTTC
CDR3 protein: CSAKPKPQGEGGYTF

clone size: -
V gene: TRBV12-3/TRBV12-4
J gene: TRBJ1-2
D gene: -
CDR3 DNA: TGTGCCAGCAGTCCAAGCTATCGAGGCTCCTATGGCTACACCTTC
CDR3 protein: CASSPSYRGSYGYTF

clone size: few
V gene: TRBV12-3/TRBV12-4
J gene: TRBJ2-7
D gene: TRBD2
CDR3 DNA: TGTGCCAGCAGTGCCCCAACTAGCGGGGGGACCTACGAGCAGTACTTC
CDR3 protein: CASSAPTSGGTYEQYF

clone size: many
V gene: TRBV12-3/TRBV12-4
J gene: TRBJ2-5
D gene: -
CDR3 DNA: TGTGCCAGCAGTTTTGACTATGGAGAGACCCAGTACTTC
CDR3 protein: CASSFDYGETQYF

clone size: -
V gene: TRBV6-2/TRBV6-3
J gene: TRBJ2-1
D gene: TRBD1
CDR3 DNA: TGTGCCAGCACTGGGGTGGAGACAGGGCCGTACGGTGAGCAGTTCTTC
CDR3 protein: CASTGVETGPYGEQFF

clone size: many
V gene: TRBV7-2
J gene: TRBJ2-5
D gene: -
CDR3 DNA: TGTGCCAGCAGCTTCTGGCGGGGACGACAAGAGACCCAGTACTTC
CDR3 protein: CASSFWRGRQETQYF

clone size: few
V gene: TRBV12-3/TRBV12-4
J gene: TRBJ1-5
D gene: -
CDR3 DNA: TGTGCCAGCAGTTCGGAAAGTATGAATCAGCCCCAGCATTTT
CDR3 protein: CASSSESMNQPQHF

clone size: many
V gene: TRBV6-5
J gene: TRBJ1-2
D gene: -
CDR3 DNA: TGTGCCAGTAGACAGGCATTTAACTATGGCTACACCTTC
CDR3 protein: CASRQAFNYGYTF

clone size: few
V gene: TRBV30
J gene: TRBJ2-2
D gene: -
CDR3 DNA: TGTGCCTGGAGTGTACCCCGTGGCGGTTCGAACACCGGGGAGCTGTTTTTT
CDR3 protein: CAWSVPRGGSNTGELFF

clone size: few
V gene: TRBV18
J gene: TRBJ2-5
D gene: TRBD2
CDR3 DNA: TGTGCCAGCTCACCAAAAACTAGCGGAGACCAAGAGACCCAGTACTTC
CDR3 protein: CASSPKTSGDQETQYF

clone size: many
V gene: TRBV29-1
J gene: TRBJ2-1
D gene: TRBD1
CDR3 DNA: TGCAGCGTTGACTGGACGGGACAGGGTTTCTTCAATGAGCAGTTCTTC
CDR3 protein: CSVDWTGQGFFNEQFF

clone size: -
V gene: TRBV12-3/TRBV12-4
J gene: TRBJ1-1
D gene: -
CDR3 DNA: TGTGCCAGCAGTCCCACAGGGCGATTAACTGAAGCTTTCTTT
CDR3 protein: CASSPTGRLTEAFF

clone size: -
V gene: TRBV5-1
J gene: TRBJ1-1
D gene: -
CDR3 DNA: TGCGCCAGCAGCACCACAGGTAACGCTGAAGCTTTCTTT
CDR3 protein: CASSTTGNAEAFF

clone size: -
V gene: TRBV7-2
J gene: TRBJ1-4
D gene: -
CDR3 DNA: TGTGCCAGCAGCTTATCGGCTGCCGCCCCGAATGAAAAACTGTTTTTT
CDR3 protein: CASSLSAAAPNEKLFF

clone size: once
V gene: TRBV18
J gene: TRBJ2-7
D gene: -
CDR3 DNA: TGTGCCAGCTCACCAAAGGAACAACTTGAGCAGTACTTC
CDR3 protein: CASSPKEQLEQYF

clone size: -
V gene: TRBV5-1
J gene: TRBJ2-7
D gene: TRBD1
CDR3 DNA: TGCGCCAGCAGCTTCACCGGGACAGTGGACTACGAGCAGTACTTC
CDR3 protein: CASSFTGTVDYEQYF

clone size: few
V gene: TRBV28
J gene: TRBJ2-5
D gene: TRBD1
CDR3 DNA: TGTGCCAGCAGTTTAGGGGACAGCACACAAGAGACCCAGTACTTC
CDR3 protein: CASSLGDSTQETQYF

clone size: -
V gene: TRBV6-2/TRBV6-3
J gene: TRBJ2-5
D gene: TRBD1
CDR3 DNA: TGTGCCAGCAGGGAGGGACAGGGGGCTACGGAGACCCAGTACTTC
CDR3 protein: CASREGQGATETQYF

clone size: -
V gene: TRBV7-2
J gene: TRBJ2-4
D gene: TRBD1
CDR3 DNA: TGTGCCAGCAGCGCCCGACCGGGACAGATACTAGCCAAAAACATTCAGTACTTC
CDR3 protein: CASSARPGQILAKNIQYF

clone size: -
V gene: TRBV27
J gene: TRBJ2-1
D gene: -
CDR3 DNA: TGTGCCAGCAGTTTTACGAGAAATGAGCAGTTCTTC
CDR3 protein: CASSFTRNEQFF

clone size: -
V gene: TRBV12-3/TRBV12-4
J gene: TRBJ1-1
D gene: -
CDR3 DNA: TGTGCCAGCAGTTTAAGGGTCGGAGACACTGAAGCTTTCTTT
CDR3 protein: CASSLRVGDTEAFF

clone size: -
V gene: TRBV12-3/TRBV12-4
J gene: TRBJ2-2
D gene: -
CDR3 DNA: TGTGCCAGCAGCATGACCCAGGCCGGGGAGCTGTTTTTT
CDR3 protein: CASSMTQAGELFF

clone size: -
V gene: TRBV4-1
J gene: TRBJ2-5
D gene: -
CDR3 DNA: TGCGCCAGCAGCCGAGACAGGAACCGAGAGACCCAGTACTTC
CDR3 protein: CASSRDRNRETQYF

clone size: -
V gene: TRBV28
J gene: TRBJ2-1
D gene: TRBD2
CDR3 DNA: TGTGCCAGCAGTTTATACCCCCAGCGGGGGATGGGTGGTGAGCAGTTCTTC
CDR3 protein: CASSLYPQRGMGGEQFF

clone size: many
V gene: TRBV7-2
J gene: TRBJ2-3
D gene: -
CDR3 DNA: TGTGCCAGCAGCTTAGTTGCTACTTACACAGATACGCAGTATTTT
CDR3 protein: CASSLVATYTDTQYF

clone size: -
V gene: TRBV20-1
J gene: TRBJ1-2
D gene: -
CDR3 DNA: TGCAGTGCAGGGAAGTCCTCTAACTATGGCTACACCTTC
CDR3 protein: CSAGKSSNYGYTF

clone size: -
V gene: TRBV2
J gene: TRBJ1-2
D gene: -
CDR3 DNA: TGTGCCAGCAGCGATTCGTTAGGCGGTGGCTACACCTTC
CDR3 protein: CASSDSLGGGYTF

clone size: -
V gene: TRBV7-2
J gene: TRBJ2-7
D gene: TRBD2
CDR3 DNA: TGTGCCAGCAGCTCCTATCTAGCGGGGTTCTACGAGCAGTACTTC
CDR3 protein: CASSSYLAGFYEQYF

clone size: few
V gene: TRBV20-1
J gene: TRBJ2-1
D gene: -
CDR3 DNA: TGCAGTGCTAGAGAGTCCAGGTATAATGAGCAGTTCTTC
CDR3 protein: CSARESRYNEQFF

clone size: many
V gene: TRBV6-5
J gene: TRBJ1-5
D gene: -
CDR3 DNA: TGTGCCAGCAGTTACTCGAGTAGTCGGTATAGCAATCAGCCCCAGCATTTT
CDR3 protein: CASSYSSSRYSNQPQHF

clone size: many
V gene: TRBV10-3
J gene: TRBJ1-2
D gene: TRBD1
CDR3 DNA: TGTGCCATCAGTTCCTTAGACAGGGAAGACGGCTACACCTTC
CDR3 protein: CAISSLDREDGYTF

clone size: -
V gene: TRBV15
J gene: TRBJ1-1
D gene: -
CDR3 DNA: TGTGCCACCAGCAGAGATACACAATTTAACACTGAAGCTTTCTTT
CDR3 protein: CATSRDTQFNTEAFF

clone size: -
V gene: TRBV28
J gene: TRBJ1-6
D gene: -
CDR3 DNA: TGTGCCAGCAGTTTTCCGAGCCGGGGAGTAGCCCTCCACTTT
CDR3 protein: CASSFPSRGVALHF

clone size: -
V gene: TRBV5-1
J gene: TRBJ1-6
D gene: -
CDR3 DNA: TGCGCCAGCAGATGGACAGACTATAATTCACCCCTCCACTTT
CDR3 protein: CASRWTDYNSPLHF

clone size: -
V gene: TRBV4-2
J gene: TRBJ2-1
D gene: -
CDR3 DNA: TGTGCCAGCAGCCAAGACATTCGCGGGACCTACAATGAGCAGTTCTTC
CDR3 protein: CASSQDIRGTYNEQFF